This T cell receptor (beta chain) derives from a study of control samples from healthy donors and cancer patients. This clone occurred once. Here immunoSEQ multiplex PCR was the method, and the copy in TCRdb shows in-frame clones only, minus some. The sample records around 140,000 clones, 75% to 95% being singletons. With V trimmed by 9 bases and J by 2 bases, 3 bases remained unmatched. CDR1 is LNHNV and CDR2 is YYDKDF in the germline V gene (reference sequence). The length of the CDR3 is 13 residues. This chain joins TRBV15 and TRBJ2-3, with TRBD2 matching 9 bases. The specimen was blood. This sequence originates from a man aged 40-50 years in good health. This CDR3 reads CATREGTTDTQYF. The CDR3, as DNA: TGTGCCACGCGGGAGGGAACCACAGATACGCAGTATTTT.